The clone carrying this T cell receptor beta chain was observed a handful of times. What it recognizes is unknown. A library of TCRbeta sequences, prepared with unique molecular identifiers, was generated. Each CDR3 protein gets one entry after TCRdb re-called the PCR reads with MiXCR. Here the sample spans a few hundred thousand distinct CDR3 sequences, around 27% being singletons. V was clipped by 11 bases and J by 0 bases; unmatched bases: 6. Germline loops: CDR1 MNHNS, CDR2 SASEGT. The CDR3 has 13 amino acids. The sample is drawn from a study of T-cell reconstitution after alpha-beta-depleted transplantation in children. Study-level findings and limits: T-cell numbers and diversity, one year after transplant, stemmed largely from T cells that were newly produced.

This clonotype was obtained from a boy in the first two years of life with Wiskott-Aldrich syndrome, due to receive a stem cell transplant. The rearrangement uses TRBV6-1 and TRBJ2-7; 8 nucleotides match TRBD1. The sequencing used PBMCs, collected before TCRalphabeta/CD19-depleted stem cell transplant. CDR3 loop: CAARDRSSYEQYF. The CDR3 region has the DNA TGTGCCGCCCGGGACAGGAGCTCCTACGAGCAGTACTTC.